This T cell receptor (beta chain) is from a study of response to subunit inactivated influenza vaccine. This clonotype appeared many times. The CDR3 consists of 16 residues. Germline V CDR1 and CDR2: KGHDR, SFDVKD. Trimming removed 7 bases from V and 5 bases from J; junction bases left unmatched: 12. TCRdb used MiXCR to reprocess the RT-PCR reads, holding one entry per CDR3 protein. The table includes roughly 550,000 distinct CDR3 sequences, 20% to 25% detected once. This same sample was also taken into another study, of T cells expressing NK-cell markers. Per that study: As the method of synthesis, 5'RACE template switching with UMIs yielded TCR beta cDNA. Seven of the eight sequenced donors were HCMV-seropositive; one was seronegative. In a handful of donors, dominant CD3+CD56+NKG2C+ clones formed about 1.0-7.5% of CD8+ cells.

The sequence was obtained from a man between 50 and 59 years old who received an inactivated influenza vaccine. The source was CD4+ T cells sorted from PBMCs, collected approximately 13 days after vaccination. The rearrangement links TRBV24-1 to TRBJ2-1; 8 bases fit TRBD1. The CDR3 sequence is CATSSIRDRSDNEQFF. The CDR3 DNA reads as TGTGCCACCAGCTCAATCCGGGACAGGTCCGACAATGAGCAGTTCTTC.